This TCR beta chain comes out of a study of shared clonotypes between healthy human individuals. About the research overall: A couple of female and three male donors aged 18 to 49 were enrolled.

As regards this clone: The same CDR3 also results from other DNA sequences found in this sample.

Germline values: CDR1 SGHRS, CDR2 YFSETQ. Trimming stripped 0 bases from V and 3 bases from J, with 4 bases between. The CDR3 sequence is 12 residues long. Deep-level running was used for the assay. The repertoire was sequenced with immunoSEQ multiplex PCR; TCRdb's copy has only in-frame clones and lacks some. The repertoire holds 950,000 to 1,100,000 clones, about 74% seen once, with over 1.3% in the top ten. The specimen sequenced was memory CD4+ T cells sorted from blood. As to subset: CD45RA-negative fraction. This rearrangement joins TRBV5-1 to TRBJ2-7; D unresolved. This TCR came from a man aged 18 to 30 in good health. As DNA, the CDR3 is TGCGCCAGCAGCTTGGACTTCTACGAGCAGTACTTC. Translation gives CASSLDFYEQYF.